This T cell receptor beta chain was recovered during a study of Graves' ophthalmopathy and Graves' hyperthyroidism. The authors amplified TCR beta CDR3 regions, and they did so from RNA transcripts for repertoire sequencing. A first-round RT-PCR used HTBI primers, followed by a second-round multiplex PCR. TCRdb re-called the multiplex PCR reads through MiXCR, storing one row per CDR3 protein. The sample holds about 740,000 distinct CDR3 sequences, 40% seen once. Exclusion applied to patients with other autoimmune diseases, uncontrolled infections, pregnancy or lactation. CDR3 length: 19 amino acids. V shed 6 bases and J shed 1 base, with 28 bases lying between them. CDR1 and CDR2 (germline): SEHNR, FQNEAQ (reference sequence).

Material for sequencing was peripheral blood. The chain joins TRBV7-9 to TRBJ2-7; TRBD2 might be the D (8 bases). This receptor was identified in an adult man with Graves' ophthalmopathy. The CDR3 loop reads CASRQSLEVAGQPSYEQYF. The CDR3 region has the DNA TGTGCCAGCAGACAATCCTTGGAGGTAGCGGGACAGCCGTCCTACGAGCAGTACTTC.